Listed here are 4 T cell receptor beta chains from one sample, sequenced in a study of T-cell memory formation after mild COVID-19. TCRdb redid the calling of the 5' RACE reads with MiXCR, one entry per CDR3 protein. The table lists roughly 500,000 distinct CDR3 sequences, around 20% of them singletons. The material sequenced was PBMCs or a T cell subset sorted from them (not recorded which). The receptor set was obtained from an adult woman who had mild COVID-19 (a few samples of this study predate the infection). Cell type and time point are not known.

J is TRBJ2-5 and V is TRBV12-3 or TRBV12-4, with 11 bases that match TRBD2. The CDR3 has 17 residues. V was pared by 6 bases and J by 5 bases, with 14 bases of the junction left unmatched. CDR3 DNA sequence: TGTGCCAGCAGGCCGACTTTAGCGGGGGGGCTGTGGGAGACCCAGTACTTC. It specifies CASRPTLAGGLWETQYF.

CDR3 coding DNA: TGTGCCAGCAGCTTAAACGGTCAGCCCCAGCATTTT. Protein: CASSLNGQPQHF. The V and J genes are TRBV7-2 and TRBJ1-5; D gene uncertain. The CDR3 runs to 12 residues. Germline-derived CDR1 and CDR2 are SGHTA and FQGNSA. V was cut by 2 bases and J by 6 bases, with 5 bases left in between.

This clonotype was recorded at least ten times. For the CDR3, the DNA is TGTGCCAGCAGCTTAGCGAATCTAGCGGGTGAGCAGTTCTTC. Amino acids: CASSLANLAGEQFF. The gene calls are TRBV7-2 and TRBJ2-1; TRBD2 matches at 8 bases. Unmatched junction bases numbered 4, after V lost 0 bases and J lost 9 bases. Germline V gene lookup returns CDR1 SGHTA and CDR2 FQGNSA. The CDR3 covers 14 residues.

The V call is TRBV29-1, the J call TRBJ2-7; TRBD1 is a possible D gene (7 bases). Trimming shortened V by 7 bases and J by 2 bases, and 18 bases separated the two germline ends. This CDR3 contains 14 residues. Germline V lookup: CDR1 SQVTM, CDR2 ANQGSEA. CDR3 amino acids: CSAPRGESAYEQYF. The DNA for the CDR3 is TGCAGCGCCCCCAGGGGGGAGTCAGCCTACGAGCAGTACTTC.